Sequencing of this TCR beta chain was carried out in a study of OX40 agonist ivuxolimab in advanced cancers. About the research overall: From roughly 20 to 85 years was the age range, with a mean of 60 years, and roughly 83% were male.

The V and J ends lost 3 bases and 7 bases, in that order; junction bases with no gene match: 6. Germline V CDR1 and CDR2: KGHSH, LQKENI. The CDR3 consists of 15 residues. TCRdb's copy holds only in-frame clones and misses some; the assay was immunoSEQ multiplex PCR. In the table there are 50,000 or so clones, 75% to 85% of which are singletons. This clone was recorded only once. The chain joins TRBV18 to TRBJ2-2; 9 nucleotides agree with TRBD1. The input for sequencing was CD4+ or CD8+ T cells sorted from blood, taken in a trial of the OX40 agonist ivuxolimab. The clonotype originates from an adult with an advanced solid tumor such as melanoma, head and neck, liver or kidney cancer. The CDR3 protein is CASSPRTGDLGELFF. The CDR3 DNA is TGTGCCAGCTCACCGAGGACAGGGGACCTCGGGGAGCTGTTTTTT.